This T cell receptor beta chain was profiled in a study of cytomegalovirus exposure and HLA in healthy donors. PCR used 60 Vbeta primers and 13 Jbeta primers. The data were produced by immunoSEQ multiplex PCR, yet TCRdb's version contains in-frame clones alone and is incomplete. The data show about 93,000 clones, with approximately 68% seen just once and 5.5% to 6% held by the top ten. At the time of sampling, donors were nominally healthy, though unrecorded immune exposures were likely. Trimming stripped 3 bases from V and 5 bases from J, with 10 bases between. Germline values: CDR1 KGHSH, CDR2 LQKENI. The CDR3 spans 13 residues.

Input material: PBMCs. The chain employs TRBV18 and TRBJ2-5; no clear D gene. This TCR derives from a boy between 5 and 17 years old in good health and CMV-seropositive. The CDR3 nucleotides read TGTGCCAGCTCACCTGGAGAAACGGAGACCCAGTACTTC. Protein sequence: CASSPGETETQYF.